This T cell receptor (beta chain) is drawn from a study of OX40 agonist ivuxolimab in advanced cancers. This CDR3 has 16 residues. V lost 0 bases and J lost 4; bases outside the gene matches: 7. The germline V gene encodes CDR1 SGDLS and CDR2 YYNGEE. This clone was picked up one time. This table comes from immunoSEQ multiplex PCR, and its TCRdb copy is limited to in-frame clones, with some not included. The top ten hold roughly 10% of the sample, which has 45,000 to 65,000 clones, 88% seen once. This specimen consisted of CD4+ or CD8+ T cells sorted from blood, obtained in a trial of the OX40 agonist ivuxolimab. This chain connects TRBV9 to TRBJ2-1, with 7 nucleotides matching TRBD2. The sequence came from an adult with an advanced solid tumor such as melanoma, head and neck, liver or kidney cancer. CDR3 region: CASSVGGEGGYNEQFF. In DNA, the CDR3 is TGTGCCAGCAGCGTAGGGGGAGAGGGAGGGTACAATGAGCAGTTCTTC.